This T cell receptor (beta chain) originates from a study of blood T cells in healthy people across ages (dated by TCRdb to between 2014 and 2017). Concerning the study at large: Template switching captured roughly one uniquely barcoded TCR beta cDNA molecule per two T cells in model experiments. To track age-related changes in TCR beta repertoire diversity, the study relied on deep sequencing normalized with unique cDNA molecular identifiers. Donors were grouped into four age groups: young (average roughly 17 years), middle-aged (roughly 40), aged (62) and long-lived (around 82). To avoid experimental bias, donors of different ages were spread randomly across the sequencing lanes. The study analyzed two additional independent replicas of 1 million unique cDNA reads from the same blood draw for two donors, one aged 18 to 29 and one aged 80 or older.

This clonotype was seen a few times. Its antigen target is currently unknown. The record has no base qualities; no much larger clone is one base away. Donors were 35 to 40 systemically healthy Caucasian individuals from Russia aged roughly 6 to 90 years. Approximately 9 milliliters of peripheral blood were collected from each donor into EDTA-treated Vacutainer tubes. Ficoll-Paque density-gradient centrifugation was used to isolate PBMCs, with at least 7 million obtained per sample. Total RNA was extracted from PBMCs with Trizol reagent, with at least 6 micrograms obtained per sample. The percentages of naive CD45RAhigh/CD27high T cells were determined by flow cytometry on a PBMC aliquot from every donor. Libraries were constructed by 5' RACE. A second about 7 to 11 cycle PCR used a sample-barcoded 5' primer and a J-beta primer mix. Each TCR beta cDNA molecule received a unique molecular identifier from a template-switch 5' adaptor carrying 12 random nucleotides. Each sample yielded at least 2.5 million CDR3-containing paired-end reads. The Mint cDNA synthesis kit, primed by a TRBC-specific oligonucleotide, was used to synthesize first-strand cDNA from all RNA. Following uracil-DNA glycosylase treatment, a first 18-cycle PCR with universal primers M1SS and BC2_uni_R was performed on all cDNA. Processing in the source paper ran as follows. Normalization of each sample was performed by random selection of 1 million high-quality reads, each carrying a distinct molecular identifier. Instead of being binned into consensus sequences, reads that shared molecular identifiers were thrown out. MiTCR, with a Q25 quality threshold and the strictest error-elimination algorithm, was used for CDR3 identification, clonotype clustering and error correction. A nonparametric unseen species model using Euler transformation provided a lower-bound estimate of total TCR beta diversity. Using fastp trimming at Q25 and MiXCR clonotype assembly, TCRdb reanalyzed the public sequencing data and kept in-frame beta chains. Every CDR3 protein is listed once, alongside the most common genes and DNA of its rows. The V and J calls shown here were made by TCRdb, not taken from the authors' results. The sample has 1.8 million or so distinct CDR3 sequences on record, about two fifths of them singletons. The ten largest clonotypes hold around 23% of the sample.

V is pared back by 1 base and J by 4 bases, with 16 bases lying between the germline termini. Sequences LGHNA (CDR1) and YNFKEQ (CDR2) are obtained from the germline V gene. The CDR3 holds 16 amino acids from the cysteine to the phenylalanine. Only the CDR3 portion is preserved as DNA: 48 bases, with reading frame beginning at the first base. Overall study outcomes, separate from this receptor: The percentage of naive T cells measured by flow cytometry correlated strongly with observed TCR beta diversity. Observed TCR beta diversity per million T cells fell roughly linearly with age, and a significant reduction was already apparent by age around 40. Compared with the aged group, the long-lived group had more naive CD4+ T cells, fewer expanded clones and increased TCR diversity, suggesting age selection. Because profiling used bulk unsorted PBMCs, naive and antigen-experienced compartments could not be compared conclusively. Estimates of total diversity from one million sequenced T cells were regarded as lower bounds and underestimates. Because the CMV infection status of the donors was unknown, age-related changes in expanded clonotypes may potentially have been confounded.

This chain joins TRBV4-2 to TRBJ1-1, with no D gene named confidently. This receptor was identified in a human donor in good health. Sequenced: blood. The CDR3 here reads CASSQGLQGQLTEAFF. The DNA sequence follows: TGTGCCAGCAGCCAAGGCCTGCAAGGGCAACTCACTGAAGCTTTCTTT.